Listed below are T cell receptor beta chains from one sample, sequenced in a study of cytomegalovirus exposure and HLA in healthy donors. Libraries were prepared by immunoSEQ multiplex PCR; TCRdb keeps only in-frame clonotypes and omits some of them. The sample records roughly 100,000 clones, approximately 64% being singletons. The sample comprised PBMCs. The receptors stem from a woman between 45 and 60 years old in good health and CMV-seronegative. Both conserved end residues are part of each CDR3. A D gene is named only where the DNA matches it firmly. Only part of the rows carry a size: once, few, many, or a class if the clone is expanded.

D | length | J | V | size | DNA | CDR3
TRBD2 | 15 | TRBJ2-7 | TRBV7-9 | . | TGTGCCAGCAGCTTAGTTCTAGCGGCCCCCTACGAGCAGTACTTC | CASSLVLAAPYEQYF
TRBD2 | 16 | TRBJ2-1 | TRBV5-1 | . | TGCGCCAGCAGCTTGGATTGGGAGGGCTCCTACAATGAGCAGTTCTTC | CASSLDWEGSYNEQFF
TRBD1 | 14 | TRBJ1-2 | TRBV6-1 | . | TGTGCCAGCAGTGATCGAGGACAGGCGGAAGGCTACACCTTC | CASSDRGQAEGYTF
. | 14 | TRBJ1-5 | TRBV5-1 | once | TGCGCCAGCAGCTTGATGGGGGCAGGCCAGCCCCAGCATTTT | CASSLMGAGQPQHF
. | 11 | TRBJ1-1 | TRBV5-6 | few | TGTGCCAGCAGCTTGGGGGGCTGGGCTTTCTTT | CASSLGGWAFF
TRBD1 | 14 | TRBJ2-7 | TRBV7-9 | . | TGTGCCAGCAGTCTTGGGACAGGGAGTTACGAGCAGTACTTC | CASSLGTGSYEQYF
TRBD1 | 19 | TRBJ1-4 | TRBV15 | . | TGTGCCACCAGCAGAGATGTACAGGGGGCGGGTTTTGCTAATGAAAAACTGTTTTTT | CATSRDVQGAGFANEKLFF
TRBD2 | 15 | TRBJ2-7 | TRBV27 | few | TGTGCCAGCCGCTTTGGACTAGCGGCCTCCTACGAGCAGTACTTC | CASRFGLAASYEQYF
. | 14 | TRBJ2-1 | TRBV1 | . | TGCACCAGCAGTCGGACTAGCGACTTCGATGAGCAGTTCTTC | CTSSRTSDFDEQFF
. | 15 | TRBJ2-1 | TRBV10-2 | . | TGCGCCAGCAGTGAGGTTGGACTGACCTACAATGAGCAGTTCTTC | CASSEVGLTYNEQFF
TRBD2 | 14 | TRBJ2-5 | TRBV5-6 | few | TGTGCCAGCAGCGGGGGGGGGAGCCAAGAGACCCAGTACTTC | CASSGGGSQETQYF
. | 14 | TRBJ1-3 | TRBV7-8 | . | TGTGCCAGCAGCTTACAACAGTCTGGAAACACCATATATTTT | CASSLQQSGNTIYF
TRBD2 | 13 | TRBJ2-3 | TRBV19 | few | TGTGCCAGTAGTTCCTTCGGACTAGCGGAGCAGTATTTT | CASSSFGLAEQYF
TRBD1 | 14 | TRBJ1-5 | TRBV6-5 | . | TGTGCCAGCAGTTACGACAGGGCTAATCAGCCCCAGCATTTT | CASSYDRANQPQHF
TRBD2 | 15 | TRBJ2-7 | TRBV2 | . | TGTGCCAGCAGTGCCGAAGCGGGATTTGGGAACGAGCAGTACTTC | CASSAEAGFGNEQYF
TRBD2 | 15 | TRBJ2-7 | TRBV7-8 | few | TGTGCCAGCAGCTTATCCCCAGCGGGAGAGTACGAGCAGTACTTC | CASSLSPAGEYEQYF
. | 13 | TRBJ2-3 | TRBV7-2 | . | TGTGCCAGCAGCGACTTTCTCACAGATACGCAGTATTTT | CASSDFLTDTQYF
. | 14 | TRBJ2-7 | TRBV6-1 | few | TGTGCCAGCAGTGAACCCGGGGTTCCCTACGAGCAGTACTTC | CASSEPGVPYEQYF
. | 12 | TRBJ1-2 | TRBV19 | . | TGTGCCAGTAGTGAAGACAGCCTTGGCTACACCTTC | CASSEDSLGYTF
. | 15 | TRBJ1-1 | TRBV7-2 | . | TGTGCCAGCAGCCTAGGTGAGGGGAGGGTCACTGAAGCTTTCTTT | CASSLGEGRVTEAFF
TRBD2 | 15 | TRBJ2-7 | TRBV5-4 | . | TGTGCCAGCAGCTCGTCCGGGACTAGAATCCACGAGCAGTACTTC | CASSSSGTRIHEQYF
TRBD2 | 14 | TRBJ2-7 | TRBV27 | . | TGTGCCAGCCGAAATAGCGGGAGAGGGTACGAGCAGTACTTC | CASRNSGRGYEQYF
. | 13 | TRBJ1-1 | TRBV28 | . | TGTGCCAGCAGGGCATTTTTGGACACTGAAGCTTTCTTT | CASRAFLDTEAFF
. | 14 | TRBJ1-2 | TRBV6-5 | once | TGTGCCAGCAGCGATCTGACAGCAAACTATGGCTACACCTTC | CASSDLTANYGYTF
TRBD1 | 14 | TRBJ1-2 | TRBV7-8 | . | TGTGCCAGCAGCTCACCACAGGGGGCGGAAGGCTACACCTTC | CASSSPQGAEGYTF
. | 13 | TRBJ2-3 | TRBV10-3 | . | TGTGCCATCATGGGGCAGGGGACAGATACGCAGTATTTT | CAIMGQGTDTQYF
. | 14 | TRBJ2-1 | TRBV28 | few | TGTGCCAGCGGAGGGCGGGAAGGCTACAATGAGCAGTTCTTC | CASGGREGYNEQFF
TRBD1 | 13 | TRBJ1-2 | TRBV19 | few | TGTGCCAGCAGTATCCGGGACAGTTATGGCTACACCTTC | CASSIRDSYGYTF
. | 13 | TRBJ2-5 | TRBV12-5 | few | TGTGCTAGTGGTTTCGGCCCCACCCGGGCCCAGTACTTC | CASGFGPTRAQYF
TRBD1 | 15 | TRBJ1-5 | TRBV6-5 | once | TGTGCCAGCAGACCTAACAGGGGAGAGGGACAGCCCCAGCATTTT | CASRPNRGEGQPQHF
. | 12 | TRBJ2-3 | TRBV9 | . | TGTGCCAGCAGCGTAGAGAGAGGTCCGCAGTATTTT | CASSVERGPQYF
. | 16 | TRBJ2-7 | TRBV6-6 | . | TGTGCCAGCAGTCGCCTGGTCCTGGAGGGCACCTACGAGCAGTACTTC | CASSRLVLEGTYEQYF
. | 13 | TRBJ2-7 | TRBV29-1 | . | TGCAGCGTCGCAGTCAAGGGACTCTACGAGCAGTACTTC | CSVAVKGLYEQYF
TRBD2 | 15 | TRBJ2-2 | TRBV29-1 | . | TGCAGCGTTGCCCCAGCGGGAGGCGACACCGGGGAGCTGTTTTTT | CSVAPAGGDTGELFF
. | 17 | TRBJ2-3 | TRBV4-1 | . | TGCGCCAGCAGCCCCCCCCCTGCTCTGAAGGGGCCAGATACGCAGTATTTT | CASSPPPALKGPDTQYF
TRBD2 | 16 | TRBJ2-2 | TRBV11-3 | few | TGTGCCAGCAGTCCCGTTGGCGGGAGTCCCACCGGGGAGCTGTTTTTT | CASSPVGGSPTGELFF
. | 15 | TRBJ1-4 | TRBV7-2 | . | TGTGCCAGCAGCTTAGGCAGGGTAACTAATGAAAAACTGTTTTTT | CASSLGRVTNEKLFF
. | 14 | TRBJ2-7 | TRBV5-4 | . | TGTGCCAGCAGCTTGACCTCTGACGGGACTTGGCAGTACTTC | CASSLTSDGTWQYF
. | 13 | TRBJ1-1 | TRBV28 | . | TGTGCCAGCAGTTTTCAGGGTGTTACTGAAGCTTTCTTT | CASSFQGVTEAFF
TRBD1 | 14 | TRBJ2-7 | TRBV7-2 | . | TGTGCCAGCAGCCAAGGCGGACAGGCCCGTGAGCAGTACTTC | CASSQGGQAREQYF
TRBD1 | 14 | TRBJ2-5 | TRBV2 | . | TGTGCCAGCAGTGGAGGGACAGGGGAAGAGACCCAGTACTTC | CASSGGTGEETQYF
. | 13 | TRBJ1-2 | TRBV7-9 | . | TGTGCCAGCAGCTTAGTCAGGGCCTATGGCTACACCTTC | CASSLVRAYGYTF
TRBD1 | 14 | TRBJ1-5 | TRBV30 | once | TGTGCCTGGAGTTCGGGACAGGGTAACCTGGCCCAGCATTTT | CAWSSGQGNLAQHF
. | 18 | TRBJ1-3 | TRBV5-1 | . | TGCGCCGGACATTCGGGGGGAGATGGGGTACCTTCTGGAAACACCATATATTTT | CAGHSGGDGVPSGNTIYF
TRBD1 | 14 | TRBJ2-1 | TRBV7-9 | . | TGTGCCAGCGACCCCGGGACAGGGCGGAATGAGCAGTTCTTC | CASDPGTGRNEQFF
TRBD1 | 13 | TRBJ2-1 | TRBV4-1 | . | TGCGCCAGCAGCCCCACAGGGGGCAATGAGCAGTTCTTC | CASSPTGGNEQFF
TRBD2 | 19 | TRBJ2-5 | TRBV6-1 | . | TGTGCCAGCAGTGAAGCCGCACACGGACTAGCGGGAGGAAGAGAGACCCAGTACTTC | CASSEAAHGLAGGRETQYF
TRBD1 | 16 | TRBJ1-6 | TRBV30 | . | TGTGCCTGGAGTAGAACAGGACAGGGAAGTTGGTCACCCCTCCACTTT | CAWSRTGQGSWSPLHF
TRBD2 | 15 | TRBJ2-7 | TRBV28 | . | TGTGCCAGCAGTACCGAGGGACTAGGTGTGTGGGAGCAGTACTTC | CASSTEGLGVWEQYF
TRBD1 | 17 | TRBJ1-6 | TRBV30 | . | TGTGCCTGGATTACCAAGGGGGCCGAGTCCTATAATTCACCCCTCCACTTT | CAWITKGAESYNSPLHF
. | 17 | TRBJ2-7 | TRBV5-4 | . | TGTGCCAGCAGCCCTGGCTCCAGTCGGGTCACCGTTTACGAGCAGTACTTC | CASSPGSSRVTVYEQYF
. | 14 | TRBJ2-7 | TRBV5-1 | few | TGCGCCAGCAGCCCCTCAGGGGTGGACTACGAGCAGTACTTC | CASSPSGVDYEQYF
. | 12 | TRBJ2-5 | TRBV5-1 | few | TGCGCCAGCAGCTTGCCCAAAGAGACCCAGTACTTC | CASSLPKETQYF
TRBD2 | 11 | TRBJ2-5 | TRBV11-2 | few | TGTGCCAGCACGGGGGGGGAGACCCAGTACTTC | CASTGGETQYF
. | 13 | TRBJ2-1 | TRBV5-1 | . | TGCGCCAGCAGCTTGGGAGCGTCTAATGAGCAGTTCTTC | CASSLGASNEQFF
. | 14 | TRBJ2-5 | TRBV11-3 | . | TGTGCCAGCAGCTTATCTCTCTGGGAGGAGACCCAGTACTTC | CASSLSLWEETQYF
. | 13 | TRBJ2-7 | TRBV15 | . | TGTGCCACCAGCATGTTAAGGGACTCCGAGCAGTACTTC | CATSMLRDSEQYF
TRBD1 | 14 | TRBJ1-6 | TRBV7-8 | . | TGTGCCAGCAGCTCGGGACAGGGAAATTCACCCCTCCACTTT | CASSSGQGNSPLHF
TRBD1 | 13 | TRBJ1-1 | TRBV7-9 | few | TGTGCCAGCAGCCGACAGGGGCCCACTGAAGCTTTCTTT | CASSRQGPTEAFF
TRBD1 | 15 | TRBJ1-1 | TRBV4-2 | . | TGTGCCAGCAGCCAAGGTCCAGGGGGAATCACTGAAGCTTTCTTT | CASSQGPGGITEAFF